Listed here is a single T cell receptor (beta chain). Its cognate antigen is unknown. These data come from a study of identical twins. V was trimmed by 0 bases and J by 3 bases, leaving 19 bases between them. CDR3 size: 17 residues. The germline gives CDR1 SGHRS, CDR2 YFSETQ. A universal primer site arose from template switching, and cDNA bore unique molecular identifiers. TCRdb processed the 5' RACE reads anew with MiXCR; each CDR3 protein has one entry. Here the sample spans 700,000 or so distinct CDR3 sequences, more than 6.5% being singletons. Findings and caveats of the study: Within twin pairs, the out-of-frame alpha sequences they shared showed excess low generation probability. Among monozygotic twins, out-of-frame TCR alpha sharing exceeded what models predicted. Twins showed weaker excess sharing in their beta out-of-frame sequences.

This same sample was also taken into another study, of yellow fever vaccine responses in identical twins.

The receptor was isolated from a young woman in good health. The material sequenced was PBMCs. The chain joins TRBV5-1 to TRBJ2-7, with D perhaps TRBD1 (6 bases). CDR3 nucleotide sequence: TGCGCCAGCAGCTTGGCCGACAGGACCACAGTCGGCTACGAGCAGTACTTC. This sequence encodes CASSLADRTTVGYEQYF.